One sample yielded the 8 T cell receptor beta chains listed below, sequenced in a study of shared clonotypes between healthy human individuals. Profiled with immunoSEQ multiplex PCR; TCRdb holds only in-frame clones, not every one. The sample contains 2 million to 3 million clones, 90% to 95% of which appear only once. Sequencing used naive CD4+ T cells from PBMCs. The subset was: CD45RA+ positively selected. Receptor source: a young man in good health. Some clones in this sample may be carry-over from other donors' samples.

About this clone itself: The same CDR3 arises from other DNA sequences in this sample as well. V is TRBV7-2 and J is TRBJ2-3; D gene unclear. The CDR3 consists of 12 residues. Looked up from germline, CDR1 is SGHTA and CDR2 is FQGNSA. V lost 4 bases and J lost 2, with 4 bases in between. CDR3 protein: CASSSNTDTQYF. For the CDR3, the DNA is TGTGCCAGCAGCTCCAACACAGATACGCAGTATTTT.

As DNA, the CDR3 is TGTGCCAGCAACTACCTGGGACAGTCCTATGGCTACACCTTC. Translating gives CASNYLGQSYGYTF. The chain has TRBV5-6 and TRBJ1-2; TRBD1 matches at 7 bases. After removal of 6 bases from V and 4 bases from J, the junction contained 9 bases not matched to a gene. Per the germline V gene, CDR1 is SGHDT and CDR2 is YYEEEE. The CDR3 sequence is 14 residues long.

V gene TRBV7-9 combines with J gene TRBJ1-2, with 8 bases fitting TRBD1. Germline CDR1 and CDR2: SEHNR and FQNEAQ (reference sequence). V was pared by 3 bases and J by 4 bases, with 7 bases of the junction left unmatched. The CDR3 extends over 15 amino acids. The CDR3 DNA is TGTGCCAGCAGCTTTACAGGGGGAGCCAGCTATGGCTACACCTTC. This sequence encodes CASSFTGGASYGYTF.

This chain links TRBV5-4 with TRBJ1-2; possibly TRBD1 for D (6 bases). CDR3 length: 13 residues. Germline CDR1 reads SGHNT; CDR2 reads YYREEE (reference sequence). V lost 4 bases and J lost 2, with 9 bases in between. Here the CDR3 reads CASSTQGNYGYTF. The CDR3 coding sequence is TGTGCCAGCAGCACCCAGGGGAACTATGGCTACACCTTC.

Note on this clone: Distinct nucleotide sequences in the sample also encode this CDR3. The V and J genes are TRBV30 and TRBJ1-5; D gene unclear. Germline-derived CDR1 and CDR2 are GTSNPN and SVGIG (reference sequence). V lost 2 bases and J 3 bases, leaving 8 bases between the germline ends. CDR3 length: 13 residues. The CDR3 sequence: CAWSPDTNQPQHF. The CDR3 region has the DNA TGTGCCTGGAGTCCAGACACCAATCAGCCCCAGCATTTT.

CDR3 sequence: CASSLGRGSYNEQFF. In nucleotides, the CDR3 is TGTGCCAGCAGCTTAGGGCGGGGATCCTACAATGAGCAGTTCTTC. The chain employs TRBV7-9 and TRBJ2-1, with a weak D call TRBD2 (6 bases). The CDR3 consists of 15 residues. V lost 1 base to trimming and J lost 1 base, with 8 bases between them. The germline gives CDR1 SEHNR, CDR2 FQNEAQ (reference sequence).

The count of this clone is one. The gene calls are TRBV18 and TRBJ1-4, with D tentatively TRBD1 (6 bases). There are 16 residues in the CDR3. Per the germline V gene, CDR1 is KGHSH and CDR2 is LQKENI. V lost 2 bases and J 10 bases, leaving 20 bases between the germline ends. For the CDR3, the DNA is TGTGCCAGCTCACCAGGAGGGGCCAGGGGCCTGGTAAAACTGTTTTTT. This codes for CASSPGGARGLVKLFF.

The rearrangement links TRBV4-3 to TRBJ2-1, with TRBD2 matching 7 bases. Germline V gene lookup returns CDR1 LGHNA and CDR2 YSLEER. The CDR3 totals 16 residues. V trimming: 0 bases; J trimming: 8 bases; junction bases outside the gene matches: 10. CDR3 in amino acids: CASSQEGARTSYEQFF. CDR3 DNA: TGCGCCAGCAGCCAAGAAGGGGCTCGGACTAGTTATGAGCAGTTCTTC.